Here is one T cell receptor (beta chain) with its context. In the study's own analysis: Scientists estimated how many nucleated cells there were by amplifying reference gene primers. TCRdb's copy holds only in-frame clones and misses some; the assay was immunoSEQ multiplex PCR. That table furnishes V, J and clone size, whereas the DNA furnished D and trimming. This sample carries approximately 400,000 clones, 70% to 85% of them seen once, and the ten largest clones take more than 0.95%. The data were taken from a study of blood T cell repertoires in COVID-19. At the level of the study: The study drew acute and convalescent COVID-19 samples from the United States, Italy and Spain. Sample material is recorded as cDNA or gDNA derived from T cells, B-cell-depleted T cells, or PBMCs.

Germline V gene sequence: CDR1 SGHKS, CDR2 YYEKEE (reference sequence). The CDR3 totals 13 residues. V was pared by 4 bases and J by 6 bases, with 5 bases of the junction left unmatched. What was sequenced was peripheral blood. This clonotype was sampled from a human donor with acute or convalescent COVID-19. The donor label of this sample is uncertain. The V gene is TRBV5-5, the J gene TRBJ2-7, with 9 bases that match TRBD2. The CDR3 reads CASSPLAGAEQYF. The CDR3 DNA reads TGTGCCAGCAGCCCATTAGCGGGAGCCGAGCAGTACTTC.